What follows are 17 T cell receptor beta chains derived from one specimen sequenced in a study of T cell changes during pregnancy in multiple sclerosis. Produced via immunoSEQ multiplex PCR; TCRdb's table is partial and in-frame only. This table holds some 70,000 clones, about 91% found once. The material sequenced was peripheral blood, taken in the first trimester of pregnancy. Every receptor here comes from a female donor with multiple sclerosis, enrolled in a pregnancy study.

The V and J genes are TRBV2 and TRBJ1-5; 7 bases align to TRBD1. V gave up 2 bases and J gave up 5 bases; unmatched junction bases: 9. Germline V gene lookup returns CDR1 SNHLY and CDR2 FYNNEI. This CDR3 is built from 16 residues. CDR3 sequence: CASSESRAGGHQPQHF. The CDR3 DNA reads TGTGCCAGCAGTGAAAGTCGGGCAGGGGGACATCAGCCCCAGCATTTT.

V is TRBV9 and J is TRBJ1-1, with 7 bases aligning to TRBD1. Trimming took 0 bases from V and 6 from J; bases not matched to a gene: 5. Germline V gene sequence: CDR1 SGDLS, CDR2 YYNGEE. CDR3 length: 14 residues. CDR3 in amino acids: CASSVAPGGAEAFF. CDR3 bases: TGTGCCAGCAGCGTAGCTCCAGGGGGAGCTGAAGCTTTCTTT.

The sample holds one count of this clone. The chain carries TRBV4-1 and TRBJ2-2, with 13 bases fitting TRBD2. Germline CDR1 and CDR2: MGHRA and YSYEKL. The J segment lost 5 bases and the V segment lost 0 bases, leaving 3 bases of the junction unmatched. The CDR3 runs to 17 residues. The CDR3 DNA is TGCGCCAGCAGCCAAGAAGAACTAGCGGGGGGGACCGGGGAGCTGTTTTTT. This gives the protein CASSQEELAGGTGELFF.

The CDR3 DNA reads TGTGCCAGCAGTCCACGGGTAGCGGGGGGCTCGACCCAGTACTTC. Its protein is CASSPRVAGGSTQYF. The chain uses TRBV7-2 and TRBJ2-5, with 10 bases identical to TRBD2. This CDR3 contains 15 residues. Trimming cost V 6 bases and J 7 bases; bases outside gene matches: 11. CDR1 is SGHTA and CDR2 is FQGNSA in the germline V gene.

In this sample, this clone turned up once. The chain carries TRBV5-1 and TRBJ1-1; D gene uncertain. CDR1 SGHRS and CDR2 YFSETQ come from the germline V gene. The length of the CDR3 is 13 residues. V dropped 2 bases and J dropped 0 bases, with 5 bases sitting between them. The CDR3 is CASSFEVNTEAFF. In nucleotides, the CDR3 is TGCGCCAGCAGCTTCGAGGTGAACACTGAAGCTTTCTTT.

This chain connects TRBV19 to TRBJ1-4; perhaps TRBD1 as D (5 bases). The length of the CDR3 is 16 residues. V lost 0 bases and J 5 bases, leaving 13 bases between the germline ends. The germline V gene has CDR1 LNHDA and CDR2 SQIVND (reference sequence). This CDR3 is CASSIDAGGLNEKLFF. CDR3 DNA: TGTGCCAGTAGTATAGATGCGGGGGGACTGAATGAAAAACTGTTTTTT.

The V gene is TRBV19, the J gene TRBJ1-5, with a tentative D call TRBD1 (6 bases). This CDR3 spans 14 amino acids. V gave up 1 base and J gave up 6 bases, with 10 bases separating them. Germline V gene lookup returns CDR1 LNHDA and CDR2 SQIVND (reference sequence). Here the CDR3 reads CASSIARGGQPQHF. The CDR3 nucleotides are TGTGCCAGTAGTATAGCAAGGGGGGGTCAGCCCCAGCATTTT.

The chain employs TRBV7-6 and TRBJ2-1, with TRBD1 matching over 11 bases. Germline V gene lookup returns CDR1 SGHVS and CDR2 FNYEAQ. The CDR3 is made up of 14 amino acids. The ends lost 5 bases at V and 5 bases at J; junction bases unmatched: 2. The CDR3 protein is CASSRDRGNNEQFF. CDR3 DNA: TGTGCCAGCAGCCGGGACAGGGGGAACAATGAGCAGTTCTTC.

This clone appeared once. This sequence joins TRBV19 and TRBJ1-2; 7 bases align to TRBD1. The CDR3 consists of 14 residues. CDR1 LNHDA and CDR2 SQIVND come from the germline V gene (reference sequence). Losses at the gene ends were 5 bases for V and 6 bases for J; bases not matched to a gene: 9. CDR3 sequence: CASSSAQGTHGYTF. CDR3 in DNA: TGTGCCAGTAGTTCTGCACAGGGGACCCATGGCTACACCTTC.

The rearrangement joins TRBV9 to TRBJ2-1; 9 nucleotides align to TRBD2. V shed 3 bases and J 8 bases; nucleotides not matched to a gene: 12. Germline V lookup: CDR1 SGDLS, CDR2 YYNGEE. This CDR3 has 16 amino acids. In DNA, the CDR3 is TGTGCCAGCAGCGCCCGCGGCCTAGCGGGAAGGCATGAGCAGTTCTTC. Its translation is CASSARGLAGRHEQFF.

The genes are TRBV5-1 and TRBJ2-7; D uncertain. The germline V and J ends were trimmed by 4 bases and 4 bases, with 24 bases remaining between them. Germline CDR1 and CDR2: SGHRS and YFSETQ. The CDR3 is 17 amino acids. The CDR3 nucleotides are TGCGCCAGCAGCCATTTGAGTGGAGCCAGTTATATGTACGAGCAGTACTTC. It translates to CASSHLSGASYMYEQYF. Combining the CDR3 with reference TRBV5-1 and TRBJ2-7 gives the whole variable domain KAGVTQTPRYLIKTRGQQVTLSCSPISGHRSVSWYQQTPGQGLQFLFEYFSETQRNKGNFPGRFSGRQFSNSRSEMNVSTLELGDSALYLCASSHLSGASYMYEQYFGPGTRLTVT.

The V call is TRBV5-1, the J call TRBJ1-2, with 7 nucleotides matching TRBD1. CDR1 is SGHRS, CDR2 YFSETQ, per germline. Unmatched junction bases numbered 5, after V lost 4 bases and J lost 5 bases. The CDR3 has 13 amino acids. The CDR3, as DNA: TGCGCCAGCAGCCTCGACAGGGAATATGGCTACACCTTC. Its translation: CASSLDREYGYTF. Full variable domain (remainder filled in from reference TRBV5-1 and TRBJ1-2): KAGVTQTPRYLIKTRGQQVTLSCSPISGHRSVSWYQQTPGQGLQFLFEYFSETQRNKGNFPGRFSGRQFSNSRSEMNVSTLELGDSALYLCASSLDREYGYTFGSGTRLTVV.

The chain employs TRBV11-2 and TRBJ2-7; TRBD2 aligns across 7 bases. CDR3 length: 14 residues. J gave up 0 bases and V 4 bases, and 3 bases lay outside the gene matches. Germline-derived CDR1 and CDR2 are SGHAT and FQNNGV. The CDR3 loop is CASSWRGSSYEQYF. The DNA for the CDR3 is TGTGCCAGCAGCTGGCGGGGGAGCTCCTACGAGCAGTACTTC.

The CDR3 DNA reads TGTGCCAGCGGTCATAGCTCCTACAATGAGCAGTTCTTC. Protein sequence: CASGHSSYNEQFF. The chain couples TRBV2 to TRBJ2-1; D is ambiguous. Germline CDR1 reads SNHLY; CDR2 reads FYNNEI. V was clipped by 8 bases and J by 0 bases, with 8 bases between them. CDR3 length: 13 amino acids.

This clone has just one count. CDR3 DNA: TGTGCCAGCAGTGAGCGACAGGGACCTTACGAGCAGTACTTC. This gives the protein CASSERQGPYEQYF. The rearrangement links TRBV6-5 to TRBJ2-7; 7 bases map to TRBD1. The germline V gene encodes CDR1 MNHEY and CDR2 SVGAGI. V lost 5 bases and J lost 4; bases outside the gene matches: 8. The CDR3 runs to 14 residues.

This chain joins TRBV6-5 and TRBJ2-5; D gene uncertain. This CDR3 has 12 amino acids. CDR1 and CDR2 (germline): MNHEY, SVGAGI. The V gene lost 5 bases and the J gene lost 3 bases, with 7 bases spanning the gap. CDR3 amino acids: CASSTSEETQYF. DNA for the CDR3: TGTGCCAGCAGTACATCAGAAGAGACCCAGTACTTC.

V gene TRBV6-5 combines with J gene TRBJ2-7, with 11 bases fitting TRBD2. V shed 6 bases, J shed 6 bases, and the junction held 4 bases outside the gene matches. The germline gives CDR1 MNHEY, CDR2 SVGAGI. This CDR3 is built from 13 residues. This CDR3 reads CASSLGLAAEQYF. Here the CDR3 DNA reads TGTGCCAGCAGCCTGGGACTAGCGGCCGAGCAGTACTTC.